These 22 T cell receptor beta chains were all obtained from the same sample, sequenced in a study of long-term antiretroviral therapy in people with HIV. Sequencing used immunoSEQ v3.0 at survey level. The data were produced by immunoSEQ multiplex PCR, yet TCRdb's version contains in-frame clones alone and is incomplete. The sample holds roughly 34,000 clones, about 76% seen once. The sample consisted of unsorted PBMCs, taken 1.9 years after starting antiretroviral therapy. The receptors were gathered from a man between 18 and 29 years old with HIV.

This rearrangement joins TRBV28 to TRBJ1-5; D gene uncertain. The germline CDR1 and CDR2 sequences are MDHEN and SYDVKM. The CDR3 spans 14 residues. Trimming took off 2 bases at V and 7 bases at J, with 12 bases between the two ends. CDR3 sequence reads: CASSLGSPGQPQHF. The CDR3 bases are TGTGCCAGCAGTTTAGGGTCCCCCGGGCAGCCCCAGCATTTT.

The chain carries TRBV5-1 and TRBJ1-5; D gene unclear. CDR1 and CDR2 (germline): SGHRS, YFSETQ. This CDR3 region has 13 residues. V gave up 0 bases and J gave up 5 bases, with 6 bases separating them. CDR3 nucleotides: TGCGCCAGCAGCTTGGGTGGGGATCAGCCCCAGCATTTT. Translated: CASSLGGDQPQHF.

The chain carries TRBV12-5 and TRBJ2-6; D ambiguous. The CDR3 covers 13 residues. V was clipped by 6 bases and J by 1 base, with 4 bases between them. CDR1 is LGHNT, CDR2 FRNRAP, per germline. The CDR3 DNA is TGTGCTAGTGGGGTATCTGGGGCCAACGTCCTGACTTTC. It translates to CASGVSGANVLTF.

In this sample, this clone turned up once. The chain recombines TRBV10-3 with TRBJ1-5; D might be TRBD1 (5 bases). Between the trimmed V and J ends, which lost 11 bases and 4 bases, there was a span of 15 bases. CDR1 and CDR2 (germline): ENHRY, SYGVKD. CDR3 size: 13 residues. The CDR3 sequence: CAARDWENQPQHF. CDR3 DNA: TGTGCCGCCCGGGACTGGGAAAATCAGCCCCAGCATTTT.

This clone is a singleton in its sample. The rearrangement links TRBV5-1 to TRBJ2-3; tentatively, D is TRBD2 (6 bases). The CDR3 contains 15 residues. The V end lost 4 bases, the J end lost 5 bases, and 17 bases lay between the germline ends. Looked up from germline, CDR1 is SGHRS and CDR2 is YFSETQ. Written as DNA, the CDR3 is TGCGCCAGCAGCGCCACGGGGGTCGGGAGAGATACGCAGTATTTT. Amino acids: CASSATGVGRDTQYF.

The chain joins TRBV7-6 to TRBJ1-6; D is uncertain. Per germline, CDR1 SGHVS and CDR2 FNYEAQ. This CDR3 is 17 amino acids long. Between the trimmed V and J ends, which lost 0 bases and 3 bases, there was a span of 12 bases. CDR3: CASSLASSGDYNSPLHF. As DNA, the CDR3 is TGTGCCAGCAGCTTAGCGTCTTCAGGAGACTATAATTCACCCCTCCACTTT.

The CDR3 here is CASSFRDRDLYGYTF. Written as DNA, the CDR3 is TGTGCCAGCAGTTTCCGGGACAGGGACCTCTATGGCTACACCTTC. The rearrangement joins TRBV28 to TRBJ1-2, with TRBD1 matching over 9 bases. The CDR3 has 15 residues. J was trimmed by 4 bases and V by 3 bases; bases with no gene match: 6. Per the germline V gene, CDR1 is MDHEN and CDR2 is SYDVKM.

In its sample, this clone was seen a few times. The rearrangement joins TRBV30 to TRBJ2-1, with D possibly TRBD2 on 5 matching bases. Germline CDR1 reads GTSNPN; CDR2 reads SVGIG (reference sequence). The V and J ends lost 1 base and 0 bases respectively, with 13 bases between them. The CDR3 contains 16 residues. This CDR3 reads CAWSESGLSSYNEQFF. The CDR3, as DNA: TGTGCCTGGAGTGAATCAGGACTCAGCTCCTACAATGAGCAGTTCTTC.

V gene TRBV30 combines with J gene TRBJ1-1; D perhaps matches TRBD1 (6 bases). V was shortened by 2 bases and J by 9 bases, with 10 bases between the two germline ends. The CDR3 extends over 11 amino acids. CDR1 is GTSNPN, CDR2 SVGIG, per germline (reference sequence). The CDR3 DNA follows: TGTGCCTGGAGTAGCGACAGGAAAGCTTTCTTT. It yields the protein CAWSSDRKAFF.

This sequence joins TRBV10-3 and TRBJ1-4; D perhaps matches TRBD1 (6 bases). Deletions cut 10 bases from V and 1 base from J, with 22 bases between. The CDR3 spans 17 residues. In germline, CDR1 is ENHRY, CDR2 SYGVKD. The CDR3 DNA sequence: TGTGCCACCCCGGGACAAGCGGGGCAACTAACTAATGAAAAACTGTTTTTT. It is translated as CATPGQAGQLTNEKLFF.

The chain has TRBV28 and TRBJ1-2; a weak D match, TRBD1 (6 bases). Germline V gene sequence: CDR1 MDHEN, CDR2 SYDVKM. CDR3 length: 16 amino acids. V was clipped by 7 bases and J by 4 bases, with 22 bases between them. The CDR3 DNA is TGTGCCAGCACCCCATTGACGGGGGGGGGCCTCTATGGCTACACCTTC. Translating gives CASTPLTGGGLYGYTF.

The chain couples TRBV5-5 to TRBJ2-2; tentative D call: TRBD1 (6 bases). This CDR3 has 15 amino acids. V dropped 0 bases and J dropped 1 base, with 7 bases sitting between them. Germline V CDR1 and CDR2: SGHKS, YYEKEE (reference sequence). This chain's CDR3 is CASSLGGRNTGELFF. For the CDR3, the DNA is TGTGCCAGCAGCTTGGGGGGGCGGAACACCGGGGAGCTGTTTTTT.

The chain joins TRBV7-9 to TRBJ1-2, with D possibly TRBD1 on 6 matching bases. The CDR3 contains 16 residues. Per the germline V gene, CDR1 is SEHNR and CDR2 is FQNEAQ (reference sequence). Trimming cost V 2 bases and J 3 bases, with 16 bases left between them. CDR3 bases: TGTGCCAGCAGCTTAATCTCAGGGGATGGGGACTATGGCTACACCTTC. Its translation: CASSLISGDGDYGYTF.

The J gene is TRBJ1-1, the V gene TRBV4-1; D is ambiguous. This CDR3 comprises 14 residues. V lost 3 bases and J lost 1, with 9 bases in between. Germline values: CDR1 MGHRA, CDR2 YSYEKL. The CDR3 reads CASSHTLPNTEAFF. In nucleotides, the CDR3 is TGCGCCAGCAGCCATACCCTGCCGAACACTGAAGCTTTCTTT.

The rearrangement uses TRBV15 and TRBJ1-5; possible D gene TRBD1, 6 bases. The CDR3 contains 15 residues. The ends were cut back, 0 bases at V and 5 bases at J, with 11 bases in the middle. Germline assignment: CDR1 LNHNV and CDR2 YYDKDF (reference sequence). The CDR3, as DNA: TGTGCCACCAGCAGAGAGGGGGGCTGGTATCAGCCCCAGCATTTT. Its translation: CATSREGGWYQPQHF.

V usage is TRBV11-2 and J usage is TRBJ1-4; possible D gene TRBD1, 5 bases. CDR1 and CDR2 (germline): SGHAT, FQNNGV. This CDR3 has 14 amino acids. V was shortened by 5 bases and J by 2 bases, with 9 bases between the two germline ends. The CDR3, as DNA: TGTGCCAGCAGCCGGGACGCTACTAATGAAAAACTGTTTTTT. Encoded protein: CASSRDATNEKLFF.

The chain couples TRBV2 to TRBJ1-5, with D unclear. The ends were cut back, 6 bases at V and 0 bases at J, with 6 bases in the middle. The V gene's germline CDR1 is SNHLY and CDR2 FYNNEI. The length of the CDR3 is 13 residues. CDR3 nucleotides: TGTGCCAGCAGAAGCGATAGCAATCAGCCCCAGCATTTT. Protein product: CASRSDSNQPQHF.

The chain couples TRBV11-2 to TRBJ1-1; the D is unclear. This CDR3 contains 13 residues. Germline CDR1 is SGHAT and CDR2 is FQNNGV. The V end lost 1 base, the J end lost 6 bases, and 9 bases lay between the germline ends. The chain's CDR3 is CASSLVSEPEAFF. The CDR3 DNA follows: TGTGCCAGCAGCTTAGTGAGTGAACCTGAAGCTTTCTTT.

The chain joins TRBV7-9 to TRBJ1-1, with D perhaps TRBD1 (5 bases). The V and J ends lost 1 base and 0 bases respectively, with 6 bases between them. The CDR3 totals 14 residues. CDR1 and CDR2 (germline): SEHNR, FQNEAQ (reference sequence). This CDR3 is CASSLGGMNTEAFF. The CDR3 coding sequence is TGTGCCAGCAGCTTAGGGGGCATGAACACTGAAGCTTTCTTT.

The CDR3 here is CASSLVPTGGEQFF. Written as DNA, the CDR3 is TGTGCCAGCAGCTTGGTCCCCACAGGAGGAGAGCAGTTCTTC. J is TRBJ2-1 and V is TRBV5-6; tentatively, D is TRBD1 or TRBD2 (5 bases each). This CDR3 contains 14 residues. Germline assignment: CDR1 SGHDT and CDR2 YYEEEE. With 0 bases removed from V and 10 bases from J, the gap between germline ends came to 14 bases.

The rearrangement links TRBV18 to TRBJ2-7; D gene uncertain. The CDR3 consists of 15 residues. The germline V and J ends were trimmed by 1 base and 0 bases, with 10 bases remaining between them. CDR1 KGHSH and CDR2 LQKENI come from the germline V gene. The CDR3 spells CASSPQAESSYEQYF. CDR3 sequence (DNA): TGTGCCAGCTCACCACAGGCAGAGAGCTCCTACGAGCAGTACTTC.

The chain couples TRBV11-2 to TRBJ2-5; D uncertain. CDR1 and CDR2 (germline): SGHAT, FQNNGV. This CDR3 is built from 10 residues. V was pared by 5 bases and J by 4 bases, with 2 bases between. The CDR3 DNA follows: TGTGCCAGCAGCCGAGAGACCCAGTACTTC. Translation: CASSRETQYF.